These 19 T cell receptor beta chains originate from one sample sequenced in a study of siplizumab effects on memory and regulatory T cells. The method was immunoSEQ multiplex PCR; TCRdb's version includes in-frame clones alone and lacks a portion of them. In the table there are 80,000 to 95,000 clones, about 95% of which are singletons. Sequences were obtained from CD8+ T cells sorted from blood. These receptors all come from a human donor in good health.

The V and J genes are TRBV7-9 and TRBJ1-1; 8 bases are shared with TRBD1. The CDR3 length is 18 residues. V shed 3 bases and J 1 base; nucleotides not matched to a gene: 13. From germline, CDR1 is SEHNR and CDR2 FQNEAQ (reference sequence). CDR3 loop: CASSFPQGEDVGNTEAFF. The CDR3 DNA reads TGTGCCAGCAGCTTCCCACAGGGGGAGGATGTGGGGAACACTGAAGCTTTCTTT. Full variable domain (outside the CDR3, taken from reference TRBV7-9 and TRBJ1-1): DTGVSQNPRHKITKRGQNVTFRCDPISEHNRLYWYRQTLGQGPEFLTYFQNEAQLEKSRLLSDRFSAERPKGSFSTLEIQRTEQGDSAMYLCASSFPQGEDVGNTEAFFGQGTRLTVV.

The chain recombines TRBV18 with TRBJ2-1; possibly TRBD1 or TRBD2 for D (7 bases each). CDR3 length: 15 residues. CDR1 and CDR2 from the germline V gene are KGHSH and LQKENI. The V and J ends lost 2 bases and 8 bases respectively, with 16 bases between them. CDR3 loop: CASSPGAGGAYEQFF. Written as DNA, the CDR3 is TGTGCCAGCTCACCAGGGGCAGGGGGGGCGTATGAGCAGTTCTTC.

V and J are TRBV5-1 and TRBJ2-7; D is undetermined. This CDR3 has 15 amino acids. The V gene lost 0 bases and the J gene lost 8 bases, with 18 bases spanning the gap. The V gene's germline CDR1 is SGHRS and CDR2 YFSETQ. In nucleotides, the CDR3 is TGCGCCAGCAGCTTGGAGCTAGTGGGGTCTTTCCAGCAGTACTTC. This encodes CASSLELVGSFQQYF.

The chain joins TRBV11-2 to TRBJ1-1; D call uncertain. The CDR3 consists of 14 residues. Trimming cost V 1 base and J 3 bases, with 9 bases left between them. Germline CDR1 and CDR2: SGHAT and FQNNGV. For the CDR3, the DNA is TGTGCCAGCAGCTTAGCCCCCGTAGACACTGAAGCTTTCTTT. It is translated as CASSLAPVDTEAFF. Full variable domain (rest looked up from reference TRBV11-2 and TRBJ1-1): EAGVAQSPRYKIIEKRQSVAFWCNPISGHATLYWYQQILGQGPKLLIQFQNNGVVDDSQLPKDRFSAERLKGVDSTLKIQPAKLEDSAVYLCASSLAPVDTEAFFGQGTRLTVV.

V usage is TRBV19 and J usage is TRBJ1-1, with unresolved D. Germline-derived CDR1 and CDR2 are LNHDA and SQIVND (reference sequence). There are 12 residues in the CDR3. Trimming stripped 5 bases from V and 7 bases from J, with 11 bases between. This chain's CDR3 is CASSASGNEAFF. CDR3 in DNA: TGTGCCAGTAGTGCTTCCGGGAATGAAGCTTTCTTT.

The V and J genes are TRBV6-5 and TRBJ2-1, with 7 bases that match TRBD1. Per germline, CDR1 MNHEY and CDR2 SVGAGI. This CDR3 spans 14 amino acids. V shed 4 bases and J 7 bases; nucleotides not matched to a gene: 7. CDR3 nucleotide sequence: TGTGCCAGCAGTTCCCGACGACAGGGAAATGAGCAGTTCTTC. Its translation: CASSSRRQGNEQFF.

The chain carries TRBV27 and TRBJ2-2; D remains unclear. V gave up 7 bases and J gave up 6 bases, with 9 bases separating them. Per the germline V gene, CDR1 is MNHEY and CDR2 is SMNVEV (reference sequence). CDR3 length: 12 amino acids. The CDR3 DNA reads as TGTGCCAGCACTCATCGGTCCGGGGAGCTGTTTTTT. Translating it yields CASTHRSGELFF.

The chain employs TRBV7-9 and TRBJ2-3, with D uncertain. The ends were cut back, 1 base at V and 2 bases at J, with 13 bases in the middle. The CDR3 length is 16 residues. Germline CDR1 SEHNR, CDR2 FQNEAQ (reference sequence). DNA of the CDR3: TGTGCCAGCAGCTTAGTTGGCCAGGAATACACAGATACGCAGTATTTT. The encoded protein is CASSLVGQEYTDTQYF.

CDR3 sequence reads: CASSPPGGSGIQYF. The CDR3 coding sequence is TGTGCCAGCAGCCCACCGGGGGGCTCAGGCATTCAGTACTTC. This chain links TRBV7-9 with TRBJ2-4; a possible D gene is TRBD2 (7 bases). The V gene's germline CDR1 is SEHNR and CDR2 FQNEAQ (reference sequence). This CDR3 is built from 14 residues. Trimming removed 5 bases at V and 9 bases at J, with 17 bases between. The variable domain in full, with the rest retrieved from reference TRBV7-9 and TRBJ2-4, is DTGVSQNPRHKITKRGQNVTFRCDPISEHNRLYWYRQTLGQGPEFLTYFQNEAQLEKSRLLSDRFSAERPKGSFSTLEIQRTEQGDSAMYLCASSPPGGSGIQYFGAGTRLSVL.

The V call is TRBV5-4, the J call TRBJ2-1, with 11 positions matching TRBD1. CDR3 length: 15 residues. Trimming cost V 3 bases and J 5 bases; bases outside gene matches: 4. In germline, CDR1 is SGHNT, CDR2 YYREEE (reference sequence). The CDR3, as DNA: TGTGCCAGCAGCTACGGGACAGGGGGTCACAATGAGCAGTTCTTC. It codes for CASSYGTGGHNEQFF.

This chain connects TRBV7-3 to TRBJ2-3; D gene ambiguous. The CDR3 covers 12 residues. Germline-derived CDR1 and CDR2 are SGHTA and FQGTGA. V shed 5 bases and J shed 3 bases, with 6 bases lying between them. The CDR3 loop is CASSSGTDTQYF. CDR3 coding DNA: TGTGCCAGCAGCAGTGGGACAGATACGCAGTATTTT.

This sequence joins TRBV6-1 and TRBJ2-5; 9 bases fit TRBD1. Germline V lookup: CDR1 MNHNS, CDR2 SASEGT. The length of the CDR3 is 15 residues. The ends lost 8 bases at V and 1 base at J; junction bases unmatched: 8. The CDR3, as DNA: TGTGCCAGCGGTGCCCTGGGACAGGGCCAAGAGACCCAGTACTTC. Translated: CASGALGQGQETQYF.

This clone has only one observation. This sequence joins TRBV6-5 and TRBJ2-7; no firm D call. V lost 4 bases to trimming and J lost 1 base, with 14 bases between them. Germline-derived CDR1 and CDR2 are MNHEY and SVGAGI. The CDR3 extends over 15 amino acids. For the CDR3, the DNA is TGTGCCAGCAGTTCGACGGACGCTGGTTCCTACGAGCAGTACTTC. This sequence encodes CASSSTDAGSYEQYF.

The V and J genes are TRBV7-3 and TRBJ1-3, with D hard to call. The CDR3 extends over 14 amino acids. Trimming removed 4 bases at V and 0 bases at J, with 7 bases between. Per germline, CDR1 SGHTA and CDR2 FQGTGA. The CDR3 sequence is CASSSLNSGNTIYF. The DNA of the CDR3 is TGTGCCAGCAGCTCCTTGAACTCTGGAAACACCATATATTTT.

The CDR3 coding sequence is TGTGCCAGTAGTATAGATCTCGAGGGCTACGAGCAGTACTTC. Its translation: CASSIDLEGYEQYF. V usage is TRBV19 and J usage is TRBJ2-7; possibly TRBD2 for D (5 bases). The germline V and J ends were trimmed by 0 bases and 3 bases, with 9 bases remaining between them. Germline V gene sequence: CDR1 LNHDA, CDR2 SQIVND (reference sequence). The CDR3 contains 14 residues.

The chain has TRBV14 and TRBJ2-1; D remains ambiguous. V lost 3 bases, J lost 3 bases, and 9 bases lay in between. From germline, CDR1 is SGHDN and CDR2 FVKESK. CDR3 length: 14 amino acids. CDR3 bases: TGTGCCAGCAGCCACACACAGATCTACAATGAGCAGTTCTTC. This gives the protein CASSHTQIYNEQFF.

This chain uses TRBV6-6 with TRBJ1-5, with D unclear. The CDR3 is 14 residues long. Trimming took 2 bases from V and 5 from J, leaving 10 bases between them. CDR1 and CDR2 from the germline V gene are MNHNY and SVGAGI (reference sequence). The CDR3 region is CASSYREGHQPQHF. The CDR3 DNA reads as TGTGCCAGCAGTTACCGCGAAGGGCATCAGCCCCAGCATTTT.

The chain couples TRBV28 to TRBJ2-7; TRBD1 matches 8 bases. With V trimmed by 6 bases and J by 2 bases, 6 bases remained unmatched. There are 14 residues in the CDR3. Germline V CDR1 and CDR2: MDHEN, SYDVKM. In nucleotides, the CDR3 is TGTGCCAGCAGCCCAGGACAGGGTGCCTACGAGCAGTACTTC. Protein: CASSPGQGAYEQYF.

In the case of this clone: The sample carries other DNA sequences with the same CDR3. This chain joins TRBV19 and TRBJ1-1, with TRBD1 matching over 8 bases. After removal of 3 bases from V and 1 base from J, the junction contained 1 base not matched to a gene. Germline V gives CDR1 LNHDA, CDR2 SQIVND (reference sequence). The CDR3 consists of 14 residues. The CDR3 sequence is CASSIGTGNTEAFF. In DNA form, the CDR3 reads TGTGCCAGTAGTATCGGGACAGGGAACACTGAAGCTTTCTTT.